This T cell receptor (beta chain) originates from a study of T cell repertoires in cytomegalovirus infection. Overall study: Indications of both CMV infection and matching HLA type were provided by public TCR beta signatures. Study-wide findings and caveats: Carriers of CMV and the relevant HLA type were discriminated by public TCR beta frequency.

Trimming took 10 bases from V and 1 from J, leaving 11 bases between them. The germline gives CDR1 SGHTA, CDR2 FQGNSA. CDR3 size: 13 residues. Points on this clonotype: Its antigen is currently unknown.

In TCRdb, the reads were re-called with MiXCR into one record per CDR3 protein. This table has 170,000 or so distinct CDR3 sequences, roughly 17% appearing once. The receptor was isolated from a human donor in good health (CMV status not recorded). Some clones in this sample may be carry-over from other donors' samples. This sequence joins TRBV7-2 and TRBJ1-5, with D unclear. Sequences were obtained from CD8+ T cells from PBMCs. For the CDR3, the DNA is TGTGCCACTTCACAAGGGAGCAATCAGCCCCAGCATTTT. This codes for CATSQGSNQPQHF. The full variable domain, in which reference TRBV7-2 and TRBJ1-5 provide the parts outside the CDR3, is GAGVSQSPSNKVTEKGKDVELRCDPISGHTALYWYRQSLGQGLEFLIYFQGNSAPDKSGLPSDRFSAERTGGSVSTLTIQRTQQEDSAVYLCATSQGSNQPQHFGDGTRLSIL.